A selection of T cell receptor beta chains follows, all from one sample in a study of shared clonotypes between healthy human individuals. Sequencing used immunoSEQ multiplex PCR; TCRdb keeps in-frame clones, though not all of them. The sample carries about 2.2 million clones, 90% to 95% recorded once. The sample comprised naive CD8+ T cells from PBMCs. These receptors all stem from a man in his late teens or twenties in good health. Some clones in this sample may be carry-over from other donors' samples. CDR3s include the opening cysteine and the closing phenylalanine or tryptophan. D genes are given only for firm matches. Clone size is given for some rows only: seen once, a few or many times, or a class if the clone is expanded.

abundance: -; d_gene: -; v_gene: TRBV18; j_gene: TRBJ1-1; CDR3nt: TGTGCCAGCTCACCACCCCTGAACACTGAAGCTTTCTTT; CDR3aa: CASSPPLNTEAFF
abundance: -; d_gene: -; v_gene: TRBV25-1; j_gene: TRBJ2-5; CDR3nt: TGTGCCAGCAGTCCGTGGAGGAGGAACGGCGGAGAGACCCAGTACTTC; CDR3aa: CASSPWRRNGGETQYF
abundance: -; d_gene: TRBD1; v_gene: TRBV7-6; j_gene: TRBJ1-1; CDR3nt: TGTGCCAGCAGCTTAGGCCGGACAGGGGGCACTGAAGCTTTCTTT; CDR3aa: CASSLGRTGGTEAFF
abundance: -; d_gene: -; v_gene: TRBV10-3; j_gene: TRBJ1-1; CDR3nt: TGTGCCATCATGGAGGATTGGGACACTGAAGCTTTCTTT; CDR3aa: CAIMEDWDTEAFF
abundance: -; d_gene: -; v_gene: TRBV11-2; j_gene: TRBJ2-7; CDR3nt: TGTGCCAGCAGCTTAGACTTAGGGCCCAGCTCCTACGAGCAGTACTTC; CDR3aa: CASSLDLGPSSYEQYF
abundance: -; d_gene: -; v_gene: TRBV9; j_gene: TRBJ1-1; CDR3nt: TGTGCCAGCAGCGCGGGGGTTCGCACTGAAGCTTTCTTT; CDR3aa: CASSAGVRTEAFF
abundance: -; d_gene: -; v_gene: TRBV7-2; j_gene: TRBJ1-3; CDR3nt: TGTGCCAGCAGCTTATTCGGCAGGCTCTCTGGAAACACCATATATTTT; CDR3aa: CASSLFGRLSGNTIYF
abundance: -; d_gene: TRBD2; v_gene: TRBV30; j_gene: TRBJ2-1; CDR3nt: TGTGCCCACACGTATAGCGGGAGCTCCTACAATGAGCAGTTCTTC; CDR3aa: CAHTYSGSSYNEQFF
abundance: -; d_gene: -; v_gene: TRBV5-6; j_gene: TRBJ2-7; CDR3nt: TGTGCCAGCAGCGGAGGGGGACATTGGTACGAGCAGTACTTC; CDR3aa: CASSGGGHWYEQYF
abundance: -; d_gene: -; v_gene: TRBV5-5; j_gene: TRBJ1-2; CDR3nt: TGTGCCAGCAGCCAAGGCAAGATTACTAACTATGGCTACACCTTC; CDR3aa: CASSQGKITNYGYTF
abundance: -; d_gene: TRBD2; v_gene: TRBV28; j_gene: TRBJ2-1; CDR3nt: TGTGCCAGCATTAGCGGGAGCTCCTACAATGAGCAGTTCTTC; CDR3aa: CASISGSSYNEQFF
abundance: -; d_gene: -; v_gene: TRBV4-1; j_gene: TRBJ2-2; CDR3nt: TGCGCCAGCAGCCCTAAGGGCACCAACACCGGGGAGCTGTTTTTT; CDR3aa: CASSPKGTNTGELFF
abundance: -; d_gene: TRBD2; v_gene: TRBV5-1; j_gene: TRBJ2-1; CDR3nt: TGCGCCAGCAGCAGGGGACTAGCGGGAGCCACGAGCTCCTACAATGAGCAGTTCTTC; CDR3aa: CASSRGLAGATSSYNEQFF
abundance: -; d_gene: -; v_gene: TRBV15; j_gene: TRBJ2-7; CDR3nt: TGTGCCACCAGCAGAGATGACGGTGGAACGGTGTACGAGCAGTACTTC; CDR3aa: CATSRDDGGTVYEQYF
abundance: -; d_gene: -; v_gene: TRBV7-8; j_gene: TRBJ1-5; CDR3nt: TGTGCCAGCAGCTTAGTCCCGGAGACTGGACAGCCCCAGCATTTT; CDR3aa: CASSLVPETGQPQHF
abundance: few; d_gene: -; v_gene: TRBV27; j_gene: TRBJ1-5; CDR3nt: TGTGCCAGCAGCGATCGGGCGGGTCATCAGCCCCAGCATTTT; CDR3aa: CASSDRAGHQPQHF
abundance: once; d_gene: -; v_gene: TRBV4-1; j_gene: TRBJ2-1; CDR3nt: TGCGCCAGCAGCCCCCAGTTAGGAAGCAATGAGCAGTTCTTC; CDR3aa: CASSPQLGSNEQFF
abundance: once; d_gene: -; v_gene: TRBV27; j_gene: TRBJ2-5; CDR3nt: TGTGCCAGCAGTTTCGGGGGATCGGGGGAGACCCAGTACTTC; CDR3aa: CASSFGGSGETQYF
abundance: -; d_gene: TRBD2; v_gene: TRBV7-8; j_gene: TRBJ2-7; CDR3nt: TGTGCCAGCAGCGCCACCGCGGGACTAGCAGGAGGCGAGCAGTACTTC; CDR3aa: CASSATAGLAGGEQYF
abundance: -; d_gene: -; v_gene: TRBV28; j_gene: TRBJ2-2; CDR3nt: TGTGCCAGCAGCCCCCCAGCGAGGATCACCGGGGAGCTGTTTTTT; CDR3aa: CASSPPARITGELFF